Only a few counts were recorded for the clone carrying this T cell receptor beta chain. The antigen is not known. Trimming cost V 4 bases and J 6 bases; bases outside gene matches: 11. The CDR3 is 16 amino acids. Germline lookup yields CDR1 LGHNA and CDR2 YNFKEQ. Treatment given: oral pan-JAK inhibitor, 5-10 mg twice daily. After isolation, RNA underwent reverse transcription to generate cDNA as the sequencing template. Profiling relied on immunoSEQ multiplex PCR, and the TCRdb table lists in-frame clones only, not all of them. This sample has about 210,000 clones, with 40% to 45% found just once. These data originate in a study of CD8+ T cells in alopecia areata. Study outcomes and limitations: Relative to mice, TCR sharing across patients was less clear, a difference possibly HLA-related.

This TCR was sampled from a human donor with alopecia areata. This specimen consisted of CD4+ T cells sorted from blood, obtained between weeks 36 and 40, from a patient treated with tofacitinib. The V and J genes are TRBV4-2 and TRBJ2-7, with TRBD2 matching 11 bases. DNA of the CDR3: TGTGCCAGCAGCCCGTATACTAGCGGGAGCCCCCCCGAGCAGTACTTC. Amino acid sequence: CASSPYTSGSPPEQYF.